The 6 T cell receptor beta chains below come from one sample, sequenced in a study of T-cell memory formation after mild COVID-19. TCRdb analysed the 5' RACE reads with MiXCR anew, one entry per CDR3 protein. Among just over 200,000 distinct CDR3 sequences, over 7.5% were seen once, and the ten largest hold around 3.4%. The specimen sequenced was PBMCs or a T cell subset sorted from them (not recorded which). The receptors derive from a man aged 18 to 29 who had mild COVID-19 (a few samples of this study predate the infection). Cell type and time point are not known.

The rearrangement links TRBV10-3 to TRBJ1-2, with 8 nucleotides matching TRBD1. V was clipped by 6 bases and J by 8 bases; unmatched bases: 20. The CDR3 runs 17 residues. CDR1 is ENHRY, CDR2 SYGVKD, per germline. Written as DNA, the CDR3 is TGTGCCATCAGCCTCCGCCGGACAGGGAAGGAGGGGGGCGGCTACACCTTC. Its translation: CAISLRRTGKEGGGYTF.

The V gene is TRBV24-1, the J gene TRBJ1-1, with D uncertain. V was clipped by 4 bases and J by 1 base, with 3 bases between them. Germline V lookup: CDR1 KGHDR, CDR2 SFDVKD. CDR3 length equals 12 residues. CDR3 sequence (DNA): TGTGCCACCAGTGACCCGAACACTGAAGCTTTCTTT. Amino acids: CATSDPNTEAFF.

The sample holds one count of this clonotype. Relative to the germline gene, one junction end is altered; a read error may explain this. The chain links TRBV27 to TRBJ2-3, with a weak D call TRBD1 (5 bases). CDR3 length equals 12 residues. Germline V gives CDR1 MNHEY, CDR2 SMNVEV (reference sequence). This chain's CDR3 is CTSRPHQGTQYF. The CDR3 DNA reads as TGCACCAGCAGACCGCATCAGGGTACGCAGTATTTT.

This clonotype showed up many times. The rearrangement links TRBV7-2 to TRBJ2-1; D remains unclear. The V end lost 2 bases, the J end lost 12 bases, and 8 bases lay between the germline ends. Per germline, CDR1 SGHTA and CDR2 FQGNSA. This CDR3 has 11 amino acids. CDR3 DNA sequence: TGTGCCAGCAGCTTAAACTGGAGGCAGTTCTTC. Amino acids: CASSLNWRQFF. The full variable domain, in which reference TRBV7-2 and TRBJ2-1 provide the parts outside the CDR3, is GAGVSQSPSNKVTEKGKDVELRCDPISGHTALYWYRQSLGQGLEFLIYFQGNSAPDKSGLPSDRFSAERTGGSVSTLTIQRTQQEDSAVYLCASSLNWRQFFGPGTRLTVL.

The table lists this clonotype with many counts. The J gene is TRBJ1-1, the V gene TRBV6-2 or TRBV6-3, with 9 bases matching TRBD1. The CDR3 consists of 18 residues. The germline V gene encodes CDR1 MNHEY and CDR2 SVGEGT. The ends lost 0 bases at V and 1 base at J; junction bases unmatched: 9. The CDR3 DNA reads as TGTGCCAGCAGTTACTCGAATACGGGGACAGGGAAGAACACTGAAGCTTTCTTT. It encodes CASSYSNTGTGKNTEAFF.

A few counts support this clonotype. The genes are TRBV7-9 and TRBJ2-1; 11 bases align to TRBD2. Germline V gives CDR1 SEHNR, CDR2 FQNEAQ (reference sequence). There are 16 residues in the CDR3. V lost 1 base, J lost 5 bases, and 4 bases stayed unmatched. This CDR3 is CASSLGGLAVNNEQFF. The CDR3 DNA is TGTGCCAGCAGCTTAGGGGGACTAGCGGTTAACAATGAGCAGTTCTTC.